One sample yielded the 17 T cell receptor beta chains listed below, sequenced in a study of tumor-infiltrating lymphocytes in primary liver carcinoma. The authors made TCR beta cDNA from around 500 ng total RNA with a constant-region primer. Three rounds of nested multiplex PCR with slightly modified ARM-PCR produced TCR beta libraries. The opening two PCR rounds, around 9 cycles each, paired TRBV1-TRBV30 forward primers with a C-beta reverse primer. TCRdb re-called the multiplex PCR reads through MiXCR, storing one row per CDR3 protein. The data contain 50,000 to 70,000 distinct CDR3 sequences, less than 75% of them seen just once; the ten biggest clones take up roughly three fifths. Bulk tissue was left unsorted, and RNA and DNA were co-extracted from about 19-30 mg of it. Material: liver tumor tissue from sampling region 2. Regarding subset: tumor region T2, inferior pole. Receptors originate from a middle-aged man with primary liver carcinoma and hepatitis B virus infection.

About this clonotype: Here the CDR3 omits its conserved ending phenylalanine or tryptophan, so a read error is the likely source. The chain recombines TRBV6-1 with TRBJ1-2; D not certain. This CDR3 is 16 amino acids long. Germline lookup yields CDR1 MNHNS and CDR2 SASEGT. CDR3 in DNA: TGTGCCAGCAGTGAAGGTGTCGGCAGACCTGACTATGGTTACACCTCC. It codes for CASSEGVGRPDYGYTS.

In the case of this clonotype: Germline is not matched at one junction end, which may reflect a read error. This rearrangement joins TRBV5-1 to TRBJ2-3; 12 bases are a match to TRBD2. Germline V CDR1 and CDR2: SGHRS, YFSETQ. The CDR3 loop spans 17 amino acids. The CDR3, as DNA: TGCGCCAGCATCCCTAGACTAGCGGGAGTTACCACAGATACGCACTATTTT. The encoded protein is CASIPRLAGVTTDTHYF.

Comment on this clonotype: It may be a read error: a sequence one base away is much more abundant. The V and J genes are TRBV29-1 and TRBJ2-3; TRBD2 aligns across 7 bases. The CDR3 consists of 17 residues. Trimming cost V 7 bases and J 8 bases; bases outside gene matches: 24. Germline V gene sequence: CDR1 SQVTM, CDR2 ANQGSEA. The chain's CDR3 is CSAPTAGSQGLSTTQYF. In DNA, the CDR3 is TGCAGCGCCCCGACAGCGGGATCCCAAGGGTTGTCGACTACGCAGTATTTT.

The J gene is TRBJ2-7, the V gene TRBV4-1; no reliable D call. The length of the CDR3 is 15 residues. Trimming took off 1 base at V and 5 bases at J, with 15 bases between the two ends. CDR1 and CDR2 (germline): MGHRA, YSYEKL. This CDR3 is CASSQGPRVYDEQYF. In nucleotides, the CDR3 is TGCGCCAGCAGCCAAGGGCCTAGAGTGTACGACGAGCAGTACTTC.

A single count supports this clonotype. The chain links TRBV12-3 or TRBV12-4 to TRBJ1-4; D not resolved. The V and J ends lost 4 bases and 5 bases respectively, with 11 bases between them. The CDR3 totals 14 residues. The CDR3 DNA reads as TGTGCCAGCAGTTCAACCATAGGGAATGAAAAACTGTTTTTT. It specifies CASSSTIGNEKLFF.

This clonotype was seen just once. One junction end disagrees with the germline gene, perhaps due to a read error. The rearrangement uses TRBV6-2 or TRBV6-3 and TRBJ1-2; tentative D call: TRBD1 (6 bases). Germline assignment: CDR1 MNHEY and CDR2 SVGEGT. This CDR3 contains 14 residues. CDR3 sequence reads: CVSSASTGLGGYTF. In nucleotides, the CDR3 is TGTGTCAGCAGTGCCTCGACAGGCCTGGGGGGCTACACCTTC.

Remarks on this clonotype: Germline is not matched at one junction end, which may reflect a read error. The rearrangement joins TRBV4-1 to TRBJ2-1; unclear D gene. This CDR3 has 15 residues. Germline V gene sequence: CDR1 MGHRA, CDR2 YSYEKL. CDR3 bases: TGCGCCAGTAGCCCGCTCTGTAACAACAATAATGAGCAGTTCTTC. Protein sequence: CASSPLCNNNNEQFF.

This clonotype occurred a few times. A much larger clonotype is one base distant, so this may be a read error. The CDR3 coding sequence is TGTGCCTGCAGTTTAATTGAGGGGGAGACCCAGTACTTC. Amino acid sequence: CACSLIEGETQYF. The rearrangement uses TRBV12-3 or TRBV12-4 and TRBJ2-5, with D possibly called TRBD1 or TRBD2 (5 bases each). The CDR3 runs 13 residues.

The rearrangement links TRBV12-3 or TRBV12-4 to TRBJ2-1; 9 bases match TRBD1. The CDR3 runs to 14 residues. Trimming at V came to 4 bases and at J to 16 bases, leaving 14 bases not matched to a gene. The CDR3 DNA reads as TGTGCCAGCAGTTGGGACAGGGAGATCAATGTGCATTTCTTC. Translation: CASSWDREINVHFF.

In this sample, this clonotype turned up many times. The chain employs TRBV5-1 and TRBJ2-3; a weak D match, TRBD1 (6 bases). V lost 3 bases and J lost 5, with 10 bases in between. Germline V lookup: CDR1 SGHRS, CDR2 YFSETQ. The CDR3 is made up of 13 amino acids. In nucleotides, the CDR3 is TGCGCCAGCAGCTGGGACAAGGGAGATACGCAGTATTTT. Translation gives CASSWDKGDTQYF.

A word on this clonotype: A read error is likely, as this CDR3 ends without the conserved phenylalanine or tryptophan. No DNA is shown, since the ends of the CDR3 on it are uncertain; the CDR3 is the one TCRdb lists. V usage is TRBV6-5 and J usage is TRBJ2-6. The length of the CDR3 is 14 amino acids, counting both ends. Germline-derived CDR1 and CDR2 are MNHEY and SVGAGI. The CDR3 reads CASSSVAGPNVLSL.

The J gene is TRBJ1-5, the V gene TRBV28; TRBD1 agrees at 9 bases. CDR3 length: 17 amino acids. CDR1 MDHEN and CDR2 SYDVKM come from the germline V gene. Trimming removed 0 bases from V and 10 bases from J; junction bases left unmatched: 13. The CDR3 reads CASSLWGQGLSIQPQHF. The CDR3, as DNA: TGTGCCAGCAGTTTATGGGGACAGGGTCTCAGCATTCAACCCCAGCATTTT.

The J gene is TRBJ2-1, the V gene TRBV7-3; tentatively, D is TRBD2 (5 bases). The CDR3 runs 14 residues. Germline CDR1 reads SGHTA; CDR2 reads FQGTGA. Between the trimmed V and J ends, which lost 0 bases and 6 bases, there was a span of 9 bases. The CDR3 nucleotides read TGTGCCAGCAGCTTAACTGGGGAGAGCAATGAGCAGTTCTTC. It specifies CASSLTGESNEQFF.

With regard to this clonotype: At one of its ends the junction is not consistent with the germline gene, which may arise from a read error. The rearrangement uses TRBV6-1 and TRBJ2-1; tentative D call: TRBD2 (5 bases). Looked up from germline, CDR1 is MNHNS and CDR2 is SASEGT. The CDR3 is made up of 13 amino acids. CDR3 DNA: TGTACCAGCAGTGAGCGGAAAAACAATGAGCACTTCTTC. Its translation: CTSSERKNNEHFF.

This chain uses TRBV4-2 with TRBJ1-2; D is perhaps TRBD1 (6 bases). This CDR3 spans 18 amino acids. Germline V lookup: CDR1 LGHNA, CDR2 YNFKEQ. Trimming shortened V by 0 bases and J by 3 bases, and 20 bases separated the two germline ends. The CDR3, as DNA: TGTGCCAGCAGCCAAGAACCACAGGGAAGGGGTCTGGACTATGGCTACACCTTC. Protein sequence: CASSQEPQGRGLDYGYTF.

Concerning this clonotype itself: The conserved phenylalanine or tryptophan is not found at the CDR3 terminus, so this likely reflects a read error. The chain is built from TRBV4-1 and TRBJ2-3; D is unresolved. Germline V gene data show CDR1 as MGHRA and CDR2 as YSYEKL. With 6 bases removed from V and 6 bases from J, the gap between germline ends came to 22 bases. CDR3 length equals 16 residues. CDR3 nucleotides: TGCGCCAGCAGTCCCCTCGGGTTAGCCAATGGGGATACGCAGTATTCT. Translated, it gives CASSPLGLANGDTQYS.

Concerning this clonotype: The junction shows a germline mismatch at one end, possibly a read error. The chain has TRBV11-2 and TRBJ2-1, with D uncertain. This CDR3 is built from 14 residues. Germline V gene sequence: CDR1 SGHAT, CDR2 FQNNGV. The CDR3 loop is CASSLCRLVSELFF. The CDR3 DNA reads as TGTGCTAGCAGCTTATGCCGGCTAGTTAGTGAGCTGTTCTTC. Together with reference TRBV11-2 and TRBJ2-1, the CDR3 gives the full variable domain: EAGVAQSPRYKIIEKRQSVAFWCNPISGHATLYWYQQILGQGPKLLIQFQNNGVVDDSQLPKDRFSAERLKGVDSTLKIQPAKLEDSAVYLCASSLCRLVSELFFGPGTRLTVL.